These T cell receptor beta chains were read from a single sample in a study of stem cell transplantation in POMP-related autoinflammatory disease. Clones were read by immunoSEQ multiplex PCR, and TCRdb kept only the in-frame ones, dropping some. Among more than 25,000 clones listed, about 90% were seen once. The material sequenced was CD4+ T cells from PBMCs, taken before stem cell transplantation. These receptor sequences come from a human donor with POMP-related autoinflammation and immune dysregulation (PRAID). The CDR3 runs from the conserved cysteine through the conserved F or W. A D gene is named only where the DNA matches it firmly. Clone size is shown for a subset of rows, as once, few, many or a class of expanded clone.

V	size	J	D	CDR3	DNA
TRBV6-6	NA	TRBJ2-2	TRBD2	CASGLAGVLAGELFF	TGTGCCAGCGGACTAGCGGGAGTCTTGGCCGGGGAGCTGTTTTTT
TRBV5-1	NA	TRBJ1-2	TRBD1	CASSLGSPGQGDGYTF	TGCGCCAGCAGCTTGGGGTCCCCGGGACAGGGGGATGGCTACACCTTC
TRBV28	NA	TRBJ1-5	NA	CASSPAGGEPQHF	TGTGCCAGCAGCCCGGCGGGGGGGGAGCCCCAGCATTTT
TRBV30	NA	TRBJ1-2	TRBD1	CAFAKTGESGYGYTF	TGTGCCTTCGCGAAGACAGGGGAGTCGGGCTATGGCTACACCTTC
TRBV6-6	NA	TRBJ1-5	NA	CASSPGAPYSNQPQHF	TGTGCCAGCAGCCCCGGGGCCCCCTATAGCAATCAGCCCCAGCATTTT
TRBV6-5	NA	TRBJ2-2	NA	CASSWVGPESGELFF	TGTGCCAGCAGTTGGGTGGGCCCCGAATCCGGGGAGCTGTTTTTT
TRBV20-1	NA	TRBJ2-7	NA	CSARPAYEQYF	TGCAGTGCTAGACCAGCCTACGAGCAGTACTTC
TRBV7-9	NA	TRBJ1-1	NA	CASSPTWGAEAFF	TGTGCCAGCAGCCCAACATGGGGGGCTGAAGCTTTCTTT
TRBV7-3	NA	TRBJ2-5	NA	CASSLLGQLHGETQYF	TGTGCCAGCAGCTTATTAGGACAGCTGCACGGGGAGACCCAGTACTTC
TRBV7-9	NA	TRBJ1-4	TRBD1	CASSLATGGKEKLFF	TGTGCCAGCAGCCTAGCAACAGGGGGCAAGGAAAAACTGTTTTTT
TRBV28	NA	TRBJ2-3	TRBD1	CASSLWLSTGGTDTQYF	TGTGCCAGCAGTTTATGGTTATCGACAGGGGGCACAGATACGCAGTATTTT
TRBV6-6	NA	TRBJ2-6	NA	CASSYAPSAGANVLTF	TGTGCCAGCAGTTACGCCCCATCTGCTGGGGCCAACGTCCTGACTTTC
TRBV19	NA	TRBJ2-3	TRBD2	CASRKGASGSFTDTQYF	TGTGCCAGTAGGAAAGGGGCTAGCGGGAGTTTTACAGATACGCAGTATTTT
TRBV5-1	NA	TRBJ2-2	NA	CASSFEGGLTGELFF	TGCGCCAGCAGCTTCGAGGGGGGGCTCACCGGGGAGCTGTTTTTT
TRBV19	NA	TRBJ2-7	NA	CASSIRTESYEQYF	TGTGCCAGTAGTATCCGGACAGAGAGCTACGAGCAGTACTTC
TRBV14	NA	TRBJ2-3	NA	CASSQDLSDTQYF	TGTGCCAGCAGCCAAGATCTAAGCGATACGCAGTATTTT
TRBV9	NA	TRBJ2-1	NA	CASSVFGGDYNEQFF	TGTGCCAGCAGCGTATTCGGGGGCGACTACAATGAGCAGTTCTTC
TRBV5-1	NA	TRBJ2-1	TRBD2	CASSTPGRASEQFF	TGCGCCAGCAGCACCCCCGGGAGGGCGAGTGAGCAGTTCTTC
TRBV5-6	NA	TRBJ1-1	NA	CASSLRAANTEAFF	TGTGCCAGCAGCTTGCGGGCGGCGAACACTGAAGCTTTCTTT
TRBV25-1	NA	TRBJ2-1	TRBD2	CASSESPGRGFSNEQFF	TGTGCCAGCAGTGAATCTCCCGGGAGGGGGTTTAGCAATGAGCAGTTCTTC
TRBV4-1	NA	TRBJ1-2	NA	CASSEGPFKGISYGYTF	TGCGCCAGCAGCGAAGGGCCGTTTAAGGGGATTAGCTATGGCTACACCTTC
TRBV10-3	NA	TRBJ1-1	NA	CAITSQQANTEAFF	TGTGCCATCACCTCCCAGCAGGCGAACACTGAAGCTTTCTTT
TRBV6-5	NA	TRBJ2-5	NA	CASPGGETQYF	TGTGCCAGCCCCGGGGGAGAGACCCAGTACTTC
TRBV6-6	NA	TRBJ2-2	TRBD2	CASSRESGMNTGELFF	TGTGCCAGCAGTAGAGAGAGCGGGATGAACACCGGGGAGCTGTTTTTT
TRBV10-2	NA	TRBJ1-2	NA	CASSEWEGSNYGYTF	TGCGCCAGCAGTGAGTGGGAGGGGAGTAACTATGGCTACACCTTC
TRBV7-2	NA	TRBJ2-6	TRBD1	CASSLGGQAGANVLTF	TGTGCCAGCAGCTTAGGGGGACAGGCTGGGGCCAACGTCCTGACTTTC
TRBV5-1	NA	TRBJ2-2	NA	CASSPGLYTGELFF	TGCGCCAGCAGCCCGGGACTGTACACCGGGGAGCTGTTTTTT
TRBV28	NA	TRBJ1-1	NA	CASTHGGGAGAEAFF	TGTGCCAGCACCCATGGGGGAGGGGCCGGGGCTGAAGCTTTCTTT
TRBV19	NA	TRBJ1-2	NA	CASSKPGTDDYGYTF	TGTGCCAGTAGTAAACCCGGGACGGACGACTATGGCTACACCTTC
TRBV7-2	NA	TRBJ2-1	TRBD1	CASSFGTGYNEQFF	TGTGCCAGCAGCTTCGGGACAGGCTACAATGAGCAGTTCTTC
TRBV4-1	NA	TRBJ2-2	NA	CASSQDRSTANTGELFF	TGCGCCAGCAGCCAAGACAGGTCTACCGCGAACACCGGGGAGCTGTTTTTT
TRBV7-9	NA	TRBJ2-5	NA	CASSSILGWRGETQYF	TGTGCCAGCAGCTCCATCCTGGGGTGGCGAGGGGAGACCCAGTACTTC
TRBV9	NA	TRBJ2-7	NA	CASSVEGGAPFHEQYF	TGTGCCAGCAGCGTAGAGGGGGGGGCCCCCTTCCACGAGCAGTACTTC
TRBV6-5	NA	TRBJ2-3	NA	CASSFGQRLDTQYF	TGTGCCAGCAGTTTTGGACAGCGTCTGGATACGCAGTATTTT
TRBV9	NA	TRBJ2-5	TRBD1	CASSPAGDRAASTQYF	TGTGCCAGCAGCCCCGCCGGGGACAGGGCCGCAAGTACCCAGTACTTC
TRBV6-5	once	TRBJ1-1	NA	CASSSGTLNTEAFF	TGTGCCAGCAGTTCTGGGACACTGAACACTGAAGCTTTCTTT
TRBV7-9	NA	TRBJ2-3	NA	CASSLSGASDTQYF	TGTGCCAGCAGCTTGTCAGGGGCATCAGATACGCAGTATTTT
TRBV28	NA	TRBJ2-7	TRBD1	CASYTGTGAAYEQYF	TGTGCCAGCTATACCGGGACAGGGGCCGCCTACGAGCAGTACTTC
TRBV7-9	NA	TRBJ2-1	TRBD2	CASSLEGGRKDEQFF	TGTGCCAGCAGCTTAGAAGGCGGGAGGAAGGATGAGCAGTTCTTC
TRBV5-5	NA	TRBJ2-7	TRBD1	CASSLRQGASYEQYF	TGTGCCAGCAGCTTGAGGCAGGGGGCGTCTTACGAGCAGTACTTC
TRBV30	NA	TRBJ2-3	TRBD2	CAWSVTPSLAGGRCITDTQYF	TGTGCCTGGAGTGTAACCCCCTCACTAGCGGGGGGGCGGTGTATTACAGATACGCAGTATTTT
TRBV6-5	NA	TRBJ1-2	TRBD1	CASSYLTGGYGYTF	TGTGCCAGCAGTTACCTCACAGGGGGCTATGGCTACACCTTC
TRBV5-1	NA	TRBJ1-4	TRBD1	CASNEGQGNEKLFF	TGCGCCAGCAACGAGGGACAGGGGAATGAAAAACTGTTTTTT
TRBV19	NA	TRBJ1-1	NA	CASSTTPWHTEAFF	TGTGCCAGTAGCACGACCCCTTGGCACACTGAAGCTTTCTTT
TRBV7-2	NA	TRBJ2-5	NA	CASSPDRLGETQYF	TGTGCCAGCAGCCCGGACAGACTCGGAGAGACCCAGTACTTC
TRBV7-6	NA	TRBJ2-2	NA	CASSLLPRGARGNTGELFF	TGTGCCAGCAGCTTACTTCCACGGGGGGCCCGGGGAAACACCGGGGAGCTGTTTTTT